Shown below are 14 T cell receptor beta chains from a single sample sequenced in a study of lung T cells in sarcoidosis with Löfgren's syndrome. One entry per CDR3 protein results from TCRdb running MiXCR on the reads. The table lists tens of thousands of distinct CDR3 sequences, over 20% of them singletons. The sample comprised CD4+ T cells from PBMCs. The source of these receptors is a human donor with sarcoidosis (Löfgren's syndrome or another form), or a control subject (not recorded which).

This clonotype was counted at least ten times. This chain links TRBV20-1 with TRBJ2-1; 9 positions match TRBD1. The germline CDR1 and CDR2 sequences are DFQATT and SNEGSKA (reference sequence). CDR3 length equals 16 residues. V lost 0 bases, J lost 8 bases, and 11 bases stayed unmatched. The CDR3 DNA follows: TGCAGTGCTAGAGATCCCAGGACAGGGGATGGTTATGAGCAGTTCTTC. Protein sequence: CSARDPRTGDGYEQFF.

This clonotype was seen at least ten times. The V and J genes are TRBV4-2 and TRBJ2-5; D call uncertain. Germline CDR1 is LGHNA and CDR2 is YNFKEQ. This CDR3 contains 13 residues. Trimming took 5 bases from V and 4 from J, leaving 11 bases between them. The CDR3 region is CASSTDATETQYF. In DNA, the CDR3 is TGTGCCAGCAGCACAGACGCCACAGAGACCCAGTACTTC.

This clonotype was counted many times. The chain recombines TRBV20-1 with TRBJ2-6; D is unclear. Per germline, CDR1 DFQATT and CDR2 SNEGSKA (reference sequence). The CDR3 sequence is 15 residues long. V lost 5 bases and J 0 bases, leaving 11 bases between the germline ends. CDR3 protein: CSAPRLNSGANVLTF. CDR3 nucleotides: TGCAGTGCTCCTAGACTGAACTCTGGGGCCAACGTCCTGACTTTC.

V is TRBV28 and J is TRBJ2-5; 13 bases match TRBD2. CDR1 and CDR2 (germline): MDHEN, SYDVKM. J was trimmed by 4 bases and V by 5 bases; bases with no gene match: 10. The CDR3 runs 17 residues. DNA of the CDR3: TGTGCCAGCAGTCCGAAGAGGACTAGCGGGGGTAGAGAGACCCAGTACTTC. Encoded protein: CASSPKRTSGGRETQYF.

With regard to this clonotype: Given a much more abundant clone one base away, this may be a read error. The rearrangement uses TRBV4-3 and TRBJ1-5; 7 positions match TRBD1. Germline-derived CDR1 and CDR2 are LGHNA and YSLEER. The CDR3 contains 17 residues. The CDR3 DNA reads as TGCGCCATCAGCTCCCATTGGGGCTCGACAGGGAATCAGCCCCAGCATTTT. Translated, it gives CAISSHWGSTGNQPQHF.

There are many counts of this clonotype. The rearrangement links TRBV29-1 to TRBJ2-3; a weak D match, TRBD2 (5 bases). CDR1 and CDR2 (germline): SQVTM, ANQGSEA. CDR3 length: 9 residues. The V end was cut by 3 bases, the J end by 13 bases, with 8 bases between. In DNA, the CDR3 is TGCAGCGTTGACCACGGGGAGTATTTT. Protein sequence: CSVDHGEYF.

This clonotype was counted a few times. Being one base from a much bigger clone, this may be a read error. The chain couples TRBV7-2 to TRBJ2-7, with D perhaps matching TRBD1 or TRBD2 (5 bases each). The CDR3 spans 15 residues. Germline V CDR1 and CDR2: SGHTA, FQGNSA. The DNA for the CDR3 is TGTGCCAGCACCCAATTAGGGGACGGGTTCTACGAGCGGTACTTC. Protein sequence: CASTQLGDGFYERYF.

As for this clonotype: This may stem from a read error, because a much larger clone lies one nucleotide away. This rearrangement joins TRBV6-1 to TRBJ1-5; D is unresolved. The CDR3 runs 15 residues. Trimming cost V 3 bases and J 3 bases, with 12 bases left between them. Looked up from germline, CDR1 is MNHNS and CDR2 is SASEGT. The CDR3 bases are TGTGCCAGCAGTGAGTCGGCAGTTTTCAATCAGCCCCAGCATTTT. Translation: CASSESAVFNQPQHF.

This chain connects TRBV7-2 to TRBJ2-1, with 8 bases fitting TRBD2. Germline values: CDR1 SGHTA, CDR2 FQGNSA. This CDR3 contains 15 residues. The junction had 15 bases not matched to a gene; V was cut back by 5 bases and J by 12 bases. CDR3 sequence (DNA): TGTGCCAGCAGCGTGGGGGCTAGCGGGCCAACGGGGCAGTTCTTC. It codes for CASSVGASGPTGQFF. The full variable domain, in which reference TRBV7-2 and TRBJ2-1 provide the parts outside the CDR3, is GAGVSQSPSNKVTEKGKDVELRCDPISGHTALYWYRQSLGQGLEFLIYFQGNSAPDKSGLPSDRFSAERTGGSVSTLTIQRTQQEDSAVYLCASSVGASGPTGQFFGPGTRLTVL.

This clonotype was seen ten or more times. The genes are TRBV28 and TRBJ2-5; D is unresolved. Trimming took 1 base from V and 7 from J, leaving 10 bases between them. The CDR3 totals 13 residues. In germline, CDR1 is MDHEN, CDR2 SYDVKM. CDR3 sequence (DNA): TGTGCCAGCAGTTTATCCCCCGTTGTGACCCAGTACTTC. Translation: CASSLSPVVTQYF. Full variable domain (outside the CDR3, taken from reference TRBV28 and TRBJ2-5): DVKVTQSSRYLVKRTGEKVFLECVQDMDHENMFWYRQDPGLGLRLIYFSYDVKMKEKGDIPEGYSVSREKKERFSLILESASTNQTSMYLCASSLSPVVTQYFGPGTRLLVL.

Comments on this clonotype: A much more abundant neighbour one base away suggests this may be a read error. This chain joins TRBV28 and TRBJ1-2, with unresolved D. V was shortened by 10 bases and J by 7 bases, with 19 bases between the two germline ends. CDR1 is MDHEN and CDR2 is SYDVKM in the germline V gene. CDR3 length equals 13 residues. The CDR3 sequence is CATYGTPVSGYTF. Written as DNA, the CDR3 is TGTGCCACCTACGGAACACCAGTGAGTGGCTACACCTTC.

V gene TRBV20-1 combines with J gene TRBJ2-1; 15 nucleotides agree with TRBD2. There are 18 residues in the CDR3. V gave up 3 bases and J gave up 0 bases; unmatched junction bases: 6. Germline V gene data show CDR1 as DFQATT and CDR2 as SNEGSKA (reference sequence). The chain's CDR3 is CSARRTSGRVGSYNEQFF. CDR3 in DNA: TGCAGTGCTAGGAGGACTAGCGGGAGGGTGGGCTCCTACAATGAGCAGTTCTTC.

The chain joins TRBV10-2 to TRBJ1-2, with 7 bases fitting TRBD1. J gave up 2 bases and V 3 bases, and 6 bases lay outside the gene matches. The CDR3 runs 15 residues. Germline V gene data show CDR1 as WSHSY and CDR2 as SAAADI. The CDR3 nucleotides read TGCGCCAGCAGTGATGGGACAGCGAGCAACTATGGCTACACCTTC. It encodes CASSDGTASNYGYTF.

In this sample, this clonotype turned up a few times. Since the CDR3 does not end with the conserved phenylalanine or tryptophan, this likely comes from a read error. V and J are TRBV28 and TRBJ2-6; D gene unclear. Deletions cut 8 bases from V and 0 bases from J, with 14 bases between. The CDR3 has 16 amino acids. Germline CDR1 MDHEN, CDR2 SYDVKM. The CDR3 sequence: CASAHELSSGANVLTL. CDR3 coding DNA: TGTGCCAGCGCACATGAGTTAAGCTCTGGGGCCAACGTCCTGACTCTC.